Listed here is a single T cell receptor beta chain. Its antigen remains unidentified. Trimming removed 3 bases from V and 2 bases from J; junction bases left unmatched: 10. In germline, CDR1 is LNHDA, CDR2 SQIVND (reference sequence). The CDR3 totals 16 residues. This sample is part of a study of cytomegalovirus exposure and HLA in healthy donors. Study results and limitations: Some highly shared sequence variants likely arose as a pipeline artifact. Some V segments, including TRBV6-2 and TRBV6-3, were excluded as indistinguishable.

Primers: 60 Vbeta forward and 13 Jbeta reverse. The protocol was immunoSEQ multiplex PCR, while the TCRdb copy is restricted to in-frame clones and leaves out a portion. The sample records some 140,000 clones, approximately 80% being singletons. This chain joins TRBV19 and TRBJ2-7; 7 bases line up with TRBD1. The sequence derives from a woman aged 40 to 50 in good health and CMV-seronegative. The sequencing input was PBMCs. CDR3 sequence: CASSIIPGQIAYEQYF. CDR3 DNA sequence: TGTGCCAGTAGTATCATTCCGGGACAGATCGCCTACGAGCAGTACTTC.